The present entry profiles one T cell receptor (beta chain) with its context. A read error may account for a junction end that differs from germline. TCRdb independently ran MiXCR on the reads; one entry per CDR3 protein. The repertoire holds some 700,000 distinct CDR3 sequences, with roughly a third as singletons. The entry originates in a study of T cell repertoires in cytomegalovirus infection. This CDR3 comprises 13 residues. Germline lookup yields CDR1 LNHDA and CDR2 SQIVND (reference sequence). Sequencing used PBMCs. The clonotype comes from a human donor in good health (CMV status not recorded). Some clones in this sample may be carry-over from other donors' samples. The J gene is TRBJ2-5, the V gene TRBV19, with TRBD1 matching 7 bases. DNA for the CDR3: TGTGCCACCTCTCCGGGACAGTCAGAGACCCCGTACTTC. Amino acid sequence: CATSPGQSETPYF.